This note documents a single TCR beta chain sequence. Data came from immunoSEQ multiplex PCR; TCRdb stores just in-frame clones and leaves some out. Of 55,000 to 65,000 clones in the sample, 85% to 95% were seen once. The V gene's germline CDR1 is SEHNR and CDR2 FQNEAQ (reference sequence). CDR3 length: 12 amino acids. Trimming removed 5 bases at V and 1 base at J, with 6 bases between. The data belong to a study of T cell changes during pregnancy in multiple sclerosis. The specimen was CD8+ T cells from peripheral blood mononuclear cells, collected in the third trimester of pregnancy. The chain carries TRBV7-9 and TRBJ2-7; D is undetermined. The source of this sequence is a female donor with multiple sclerosis, enrolled in a pregnancy study. The CDR3 DNA reads as TGTGCCAGCAGCCTAAATTCCTACGAGCAGTACTTC. The encoded protein is CASSLNSYEQYF.